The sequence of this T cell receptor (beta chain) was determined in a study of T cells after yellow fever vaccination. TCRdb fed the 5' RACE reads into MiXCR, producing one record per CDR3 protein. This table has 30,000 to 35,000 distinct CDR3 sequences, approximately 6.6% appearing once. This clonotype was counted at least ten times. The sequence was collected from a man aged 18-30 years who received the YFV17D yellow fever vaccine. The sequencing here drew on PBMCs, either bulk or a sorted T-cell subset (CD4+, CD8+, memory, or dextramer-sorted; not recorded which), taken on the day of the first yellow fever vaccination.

CDR3 region: CASSLRARDSPLHF. Written as DNA, the CDR3 is TGTGCCAGCAGCTTGCGGGCAAGGGATTCACCCCTCCACTTT. The rearrangement uses TRBV5-5 and TRBJ1-6; D call uncertain. The ends were cut back, 1 base at V and 8 bases at J, with 10 bases in the middle. The CDR3 loop spans 14 amino acids. Germline values: CDR1 SGHKS, CDR2 YYEKEE (reference sequence).